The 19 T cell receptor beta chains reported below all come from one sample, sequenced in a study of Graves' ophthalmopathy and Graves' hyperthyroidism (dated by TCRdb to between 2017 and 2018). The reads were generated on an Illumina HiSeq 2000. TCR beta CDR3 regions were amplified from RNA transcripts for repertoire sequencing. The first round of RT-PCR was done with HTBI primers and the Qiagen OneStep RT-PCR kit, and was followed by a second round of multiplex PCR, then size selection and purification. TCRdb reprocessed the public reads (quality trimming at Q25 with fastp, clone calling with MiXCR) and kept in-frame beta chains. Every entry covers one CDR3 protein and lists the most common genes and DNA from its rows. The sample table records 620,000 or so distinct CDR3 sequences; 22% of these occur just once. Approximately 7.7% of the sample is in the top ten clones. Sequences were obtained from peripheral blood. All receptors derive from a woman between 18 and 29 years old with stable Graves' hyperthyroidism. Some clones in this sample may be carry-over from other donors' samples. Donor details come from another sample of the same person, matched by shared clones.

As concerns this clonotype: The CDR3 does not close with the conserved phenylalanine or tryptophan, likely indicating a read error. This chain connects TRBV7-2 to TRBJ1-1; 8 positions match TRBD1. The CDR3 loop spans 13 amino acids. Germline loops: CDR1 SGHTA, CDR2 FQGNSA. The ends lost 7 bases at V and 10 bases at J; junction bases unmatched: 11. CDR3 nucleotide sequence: TGTGCCAGCATCGGCGGGGCAGGGGGCGTAGCTTTCATT. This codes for CASIGGAGGVAFI.

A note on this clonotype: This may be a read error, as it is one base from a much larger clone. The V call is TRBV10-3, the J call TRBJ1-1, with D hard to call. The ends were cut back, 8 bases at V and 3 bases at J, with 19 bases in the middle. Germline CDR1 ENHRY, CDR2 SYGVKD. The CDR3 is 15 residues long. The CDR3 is CAIQEGVRSDTEAFF. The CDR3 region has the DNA TGTGCCATCCAAGAAGGCGTACGGTCGGACACTGAAGCTTTCTTT.

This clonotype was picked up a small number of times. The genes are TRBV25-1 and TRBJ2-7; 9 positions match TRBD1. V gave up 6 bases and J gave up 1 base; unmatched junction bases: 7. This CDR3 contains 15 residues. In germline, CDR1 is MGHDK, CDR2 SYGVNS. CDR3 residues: CASSGGTGLSYEQYF. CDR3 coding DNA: TGTGCCAGCAGCGGGGGGACAGGGCTATCCTACGAGCAGTACTTC.

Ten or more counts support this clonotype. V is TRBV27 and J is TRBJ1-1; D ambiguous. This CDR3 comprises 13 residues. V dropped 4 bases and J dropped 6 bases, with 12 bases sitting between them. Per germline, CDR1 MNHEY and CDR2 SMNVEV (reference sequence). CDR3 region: CASSSIGSAEAFF. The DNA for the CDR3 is TGTGCCAGCAGTTCAATAGGGAGCGCTGAAGCTTTCTTT.

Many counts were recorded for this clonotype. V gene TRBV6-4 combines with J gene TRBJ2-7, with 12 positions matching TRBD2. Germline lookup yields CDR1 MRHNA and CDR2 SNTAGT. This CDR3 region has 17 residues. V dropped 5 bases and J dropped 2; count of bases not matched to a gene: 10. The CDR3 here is CASSPGLAGAPAYEQYF. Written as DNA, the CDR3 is TGTGCCAGCAGTCCGGGACTAGCGGGTGCCCCGGCCTACGAGCAGTACTTC.

The CDR3 coding sequence is TGTGCCAGCAGTCCGCAGACAGGGGTGGACGAGCAGTACTTC. Its protein is CASSPQTGVDEQYF. The chain couples TRBV27 to TRBJ2-7, with 8 bases fitting TRBD1. V gave up 5 bases and J gave up 5 bases; unmatched junction bases: 8. The CDR3 sequence is 14 residues long. The V gene's germline CDR1 is MNHEY and CDR2 SMNVEV (reference sequence).

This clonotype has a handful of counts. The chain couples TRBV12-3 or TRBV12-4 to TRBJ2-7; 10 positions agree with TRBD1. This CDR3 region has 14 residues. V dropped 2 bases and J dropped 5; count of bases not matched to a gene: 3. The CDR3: CASSLRTGGDEQYF. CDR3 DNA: TGTGCCAGCAGTTTAAGGACAGGGGGGGACGAGCAGTACTTC.

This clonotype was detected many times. This CDR3 is CASSTPGDYGYTF. The CDR3 DNA reads TGTGCCAGCAGCACGCCGGGGGACTATGGCTACACCTTC. V and J are TRBV12-3 or TRBV12-4 and TRBJ1-2; tentative D call: TRBD1 (5 bases). The germline V and J ends were trimmed by 6 bases and 3 bases, with 11 bases remaining between them. CDR3 length: 13 residues.

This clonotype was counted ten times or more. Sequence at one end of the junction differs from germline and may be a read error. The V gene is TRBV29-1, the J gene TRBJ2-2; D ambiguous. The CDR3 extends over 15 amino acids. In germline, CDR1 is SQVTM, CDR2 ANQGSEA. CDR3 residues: CSVEGITVGSGELFF. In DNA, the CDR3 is TGCAGCGTCGAAGGGATTACAGTGGGGTCCGGGGAGCTGTTTTTT.

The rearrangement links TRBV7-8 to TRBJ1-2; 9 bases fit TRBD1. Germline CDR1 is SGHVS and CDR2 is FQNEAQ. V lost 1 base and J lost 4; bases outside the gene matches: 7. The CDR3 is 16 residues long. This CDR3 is CASSLERDRAPYGYTF. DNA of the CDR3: TGTGCCAGCAGCTTAGAAAGGGACAGGGCGCCCTATGGCTACACCTTC. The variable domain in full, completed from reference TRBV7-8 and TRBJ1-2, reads GAGVSQSPRYKVAKRGQDVALRCDPISGHVSLFWYQQALGQGPEFLTYFQNEAQLDKSGLPSDRFFAERPEGSVSTLKIQRTQQEDSAVYLCASSLERDRAPYGYTFGSGTRLTVV.

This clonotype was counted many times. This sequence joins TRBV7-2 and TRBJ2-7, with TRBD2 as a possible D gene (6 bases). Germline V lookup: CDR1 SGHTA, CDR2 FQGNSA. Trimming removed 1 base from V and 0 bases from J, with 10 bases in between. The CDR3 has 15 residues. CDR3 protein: CASSLGASVSYEQYF. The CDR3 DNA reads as TGTGCCAGCAGCTTAGGCGCTAGCGTCTCCTACGAGCAGTACTTC.

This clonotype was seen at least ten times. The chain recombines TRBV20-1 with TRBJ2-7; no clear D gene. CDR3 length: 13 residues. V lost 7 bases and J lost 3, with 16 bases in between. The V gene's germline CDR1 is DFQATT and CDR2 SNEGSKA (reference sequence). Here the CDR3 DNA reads TGCAGTGTCTTAGGCGTTAAGAGCTACGAGCAGTACTTC. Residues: CSVLGVKSYEQYF.

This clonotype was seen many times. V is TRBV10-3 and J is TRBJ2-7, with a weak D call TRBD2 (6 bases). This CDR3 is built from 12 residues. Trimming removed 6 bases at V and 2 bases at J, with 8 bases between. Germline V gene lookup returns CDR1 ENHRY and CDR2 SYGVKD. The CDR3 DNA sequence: TGTGCCATCAGGGGGGGAACCTACGAGCAGTACTTC. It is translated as CAIRGGTYEQYF.

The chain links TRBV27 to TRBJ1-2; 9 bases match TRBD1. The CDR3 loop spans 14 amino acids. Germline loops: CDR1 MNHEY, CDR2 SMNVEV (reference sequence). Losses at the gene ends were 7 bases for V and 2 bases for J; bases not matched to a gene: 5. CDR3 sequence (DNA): TGTGCCAGCACACCAACAGGGGGCAACTATGGCTACACCTTC. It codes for CASTPTGGNYGYTF.

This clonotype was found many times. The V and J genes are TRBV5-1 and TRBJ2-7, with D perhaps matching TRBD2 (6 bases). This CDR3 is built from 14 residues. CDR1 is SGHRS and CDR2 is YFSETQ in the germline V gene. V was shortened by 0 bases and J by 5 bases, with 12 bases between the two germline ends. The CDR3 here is CASSLGSSGDEQYF. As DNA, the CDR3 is TGCGCCAGCAGCTTGGGGAGTTCGGGGGACGAGCAGTACTTC.

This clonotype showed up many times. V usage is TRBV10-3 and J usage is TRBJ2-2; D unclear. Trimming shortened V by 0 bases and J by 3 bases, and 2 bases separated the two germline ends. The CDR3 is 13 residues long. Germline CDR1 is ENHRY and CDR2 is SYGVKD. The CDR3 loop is CAISESDTGELFF. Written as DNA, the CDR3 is TGTGCCATCAGTGAGTCGGACACCGGGGAGCTGTTTTTT.

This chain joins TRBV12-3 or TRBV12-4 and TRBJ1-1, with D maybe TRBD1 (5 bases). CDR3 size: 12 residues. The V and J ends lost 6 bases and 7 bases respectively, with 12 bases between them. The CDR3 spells CASRPGRGEAFF. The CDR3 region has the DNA TGTGCCAGCAGGCCAGGGAGGGGTGAAGCTTTCTTT.

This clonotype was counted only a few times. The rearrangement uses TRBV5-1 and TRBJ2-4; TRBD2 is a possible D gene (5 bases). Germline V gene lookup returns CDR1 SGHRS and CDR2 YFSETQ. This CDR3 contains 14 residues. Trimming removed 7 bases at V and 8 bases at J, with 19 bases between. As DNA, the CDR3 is TGCGCCAGCCGCCGGGGTGACCCCGCAGACATTCAGTACTTC. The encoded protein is CASRRGDPADIQYF.

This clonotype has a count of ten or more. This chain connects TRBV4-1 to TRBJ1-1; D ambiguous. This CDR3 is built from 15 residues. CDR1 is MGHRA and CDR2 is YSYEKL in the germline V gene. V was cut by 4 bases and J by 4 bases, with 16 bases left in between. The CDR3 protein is CASSPDVRRLTEAFF. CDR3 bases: TGCGCCAGCAGCCCGGATGTTCGGCGTCTCACTGAAGCTTTCTTT.